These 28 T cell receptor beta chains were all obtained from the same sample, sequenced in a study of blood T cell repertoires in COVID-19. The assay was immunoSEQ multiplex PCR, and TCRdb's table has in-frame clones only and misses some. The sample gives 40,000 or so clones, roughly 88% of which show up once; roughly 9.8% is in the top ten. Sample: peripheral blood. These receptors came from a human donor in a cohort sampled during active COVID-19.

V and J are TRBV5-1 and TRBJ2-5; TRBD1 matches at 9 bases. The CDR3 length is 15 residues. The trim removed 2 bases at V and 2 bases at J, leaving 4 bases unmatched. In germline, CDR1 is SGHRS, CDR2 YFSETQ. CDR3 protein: CASSFGTGLQETQYF. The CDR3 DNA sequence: TGCGCCAGCAGCTTCGGGACAGGGCTTCAAGAGACCCAGTACTTC.

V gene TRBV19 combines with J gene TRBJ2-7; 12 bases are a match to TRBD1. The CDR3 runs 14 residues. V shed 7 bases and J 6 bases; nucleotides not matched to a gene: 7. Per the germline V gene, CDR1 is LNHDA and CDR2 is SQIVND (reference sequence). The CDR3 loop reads CASTAGQGAGEQYF. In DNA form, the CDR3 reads TGTGCCAGTACCGCGGGACAGGGGGCGGGCGAGCAGTACTTC. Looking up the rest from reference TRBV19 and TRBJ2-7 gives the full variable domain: DGGITQSPKYLFRKEGQNVTLSCEQNLNHDAMYWYRQDPGQGLRLIYYSQIVNDFQKGDIAEGYSVSREKKESFPLTVTSAQKNPTAFYLCASTAGQGAGEQYFGPGTRLTVT.

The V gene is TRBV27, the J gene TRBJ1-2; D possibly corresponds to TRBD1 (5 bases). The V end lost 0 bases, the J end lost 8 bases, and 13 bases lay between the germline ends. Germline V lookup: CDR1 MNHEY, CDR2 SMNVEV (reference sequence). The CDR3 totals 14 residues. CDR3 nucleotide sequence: TGTGCCAGCAGTTTATCCGGCACAGGTGGGGGCTACACCTTC. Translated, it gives CASSLSGTGGGYTF.

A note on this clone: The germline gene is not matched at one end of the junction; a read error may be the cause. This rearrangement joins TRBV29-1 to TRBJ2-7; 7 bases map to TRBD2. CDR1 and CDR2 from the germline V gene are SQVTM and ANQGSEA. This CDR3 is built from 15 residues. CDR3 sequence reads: CSVLGAGVASSEQYF. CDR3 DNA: TGCAGCGTTCTCGGGGCGGGGGTAGCTTCCTCCGAGCAGTACTTC.

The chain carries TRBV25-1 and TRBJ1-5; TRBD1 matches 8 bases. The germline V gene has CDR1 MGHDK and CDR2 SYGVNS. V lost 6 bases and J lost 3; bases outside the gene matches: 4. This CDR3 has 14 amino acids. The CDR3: CASSGQGANQPQHF. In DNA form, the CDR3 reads TGTGCCAGCAGCGGACAGGGCGCCAATCAGCCCCAGCATTTT.

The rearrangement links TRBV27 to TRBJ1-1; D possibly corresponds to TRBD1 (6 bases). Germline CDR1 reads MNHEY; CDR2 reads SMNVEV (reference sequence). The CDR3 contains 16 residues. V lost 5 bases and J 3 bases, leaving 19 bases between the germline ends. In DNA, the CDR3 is TGTGCCAGCAGTCCCTGGGGGGGGGCTGTCGACACTGAAGCTTTCTTT. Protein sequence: CASSPWGGAVDTEAFF.

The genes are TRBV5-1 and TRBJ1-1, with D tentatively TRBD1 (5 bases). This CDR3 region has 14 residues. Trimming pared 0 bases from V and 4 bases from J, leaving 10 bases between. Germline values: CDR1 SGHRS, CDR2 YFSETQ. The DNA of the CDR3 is TGCGCCAGCAGCTTGGGGAGGGGTGTCACTGAAGCTTTCTTT. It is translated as CASSLGRGVTEAFF.

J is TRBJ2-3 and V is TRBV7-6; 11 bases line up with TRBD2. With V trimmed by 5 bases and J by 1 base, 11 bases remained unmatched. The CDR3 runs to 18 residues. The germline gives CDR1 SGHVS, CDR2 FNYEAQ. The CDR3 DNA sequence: TGTGCCAGCAGCATCCTCATAGCGGGAGGGCCCGGCACAGATACGCAGTATTTT. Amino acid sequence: CASSILIAGGPGTDTQYF.

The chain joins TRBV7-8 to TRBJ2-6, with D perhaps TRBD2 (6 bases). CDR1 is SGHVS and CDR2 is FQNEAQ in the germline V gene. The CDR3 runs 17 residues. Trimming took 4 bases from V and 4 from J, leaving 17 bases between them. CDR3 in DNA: TGTGCCAGCAGCTCCCACCAGTGGGGGGACGGGGCCAACGTCCTGACTTTC. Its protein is CASSSHQWGDGANVLTF.

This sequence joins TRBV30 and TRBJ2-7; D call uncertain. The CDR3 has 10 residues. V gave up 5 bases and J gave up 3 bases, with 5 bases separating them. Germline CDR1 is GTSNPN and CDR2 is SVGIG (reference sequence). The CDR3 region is CAWGSYEQYF. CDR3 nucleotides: TGTGCCTGGGGCAGCTACGAGCAGTACTTC.

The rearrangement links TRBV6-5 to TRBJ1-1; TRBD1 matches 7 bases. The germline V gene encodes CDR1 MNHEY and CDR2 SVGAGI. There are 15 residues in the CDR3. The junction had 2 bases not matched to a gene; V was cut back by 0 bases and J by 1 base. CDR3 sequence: CASSYSNRGNTEAFF. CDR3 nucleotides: TGTGCCAGCAGTTACTCTAACAGGGGGAACACTGAAGCTTTCTTT.

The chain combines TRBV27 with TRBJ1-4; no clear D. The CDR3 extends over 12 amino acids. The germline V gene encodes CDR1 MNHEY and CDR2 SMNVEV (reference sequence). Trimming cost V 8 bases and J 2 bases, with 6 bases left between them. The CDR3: CASSGTNEKLFF. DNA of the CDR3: TGTGCCAGCTCGGGGACTAATGAAAAACTGTTTTTT. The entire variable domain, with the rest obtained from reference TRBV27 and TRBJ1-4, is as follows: EAQVTQNPRYLITVTGKKLTVTCSQNMNHEYMSWYRQDPGLGLRQIYYSMNVEVTDKGDVPEGYKVSRKEKRNFPLILESPSPNQTSLYFCASSGTNEKLFFGSGTQLSVL.

The CDR3: CASSTADRGRANEKLFF. CDR3 in DNA: TGTGCCAGCAGCACCGCGGACAGGGGGCGCGCTAATGAAAAACTGTTTTTT. The chain has TRBV5-6 and TRBJ1-4; 11 bases are a match to TRBD1. CDR3 length equals 17 residues. Germline CDR1 is SGHDT and CDR2 is YYEEEE. Trimming at V came to 4 bases and at J to 3 bases, leaving 8 bases not matched to a gene.

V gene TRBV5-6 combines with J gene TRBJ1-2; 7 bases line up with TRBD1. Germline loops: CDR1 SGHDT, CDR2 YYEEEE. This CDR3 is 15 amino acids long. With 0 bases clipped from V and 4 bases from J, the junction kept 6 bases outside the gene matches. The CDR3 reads CASSLGRGLSYGYTF. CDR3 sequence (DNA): TGTGCCAGCAGCTTGGGTAGGGGGCTTAGCTATGGCTACACCTTC.

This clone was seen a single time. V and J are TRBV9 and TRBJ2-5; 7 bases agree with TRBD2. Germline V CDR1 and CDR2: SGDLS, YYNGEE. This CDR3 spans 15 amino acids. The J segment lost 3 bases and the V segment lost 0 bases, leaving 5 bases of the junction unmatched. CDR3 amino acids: CASSVVGAGEETQYF. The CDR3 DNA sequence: TGTGCCAGCAGCGTAGTGGGTGCGGGAGAAGAGACCCAGTACTTC.

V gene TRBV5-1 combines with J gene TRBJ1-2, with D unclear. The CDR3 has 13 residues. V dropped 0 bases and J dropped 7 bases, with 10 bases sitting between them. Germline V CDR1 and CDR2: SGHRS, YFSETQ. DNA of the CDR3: TGCGCCAGCAGCTTGGAGGGAGGCCGTGGCTACACCTTC. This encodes CASSLEGGRGYTF.

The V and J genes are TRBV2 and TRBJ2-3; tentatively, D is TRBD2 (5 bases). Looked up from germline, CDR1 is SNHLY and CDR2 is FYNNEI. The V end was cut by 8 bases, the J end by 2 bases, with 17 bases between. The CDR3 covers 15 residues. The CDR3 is CASSSDWSYTDTQYF. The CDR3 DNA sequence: TGTGCCAGCTCATCGGACTGGTCCTACACAGATACGCAGTATTTT.

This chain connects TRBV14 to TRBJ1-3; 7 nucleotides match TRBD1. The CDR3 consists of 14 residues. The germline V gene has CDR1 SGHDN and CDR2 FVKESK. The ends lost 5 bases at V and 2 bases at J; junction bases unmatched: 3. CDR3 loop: CASSAGTAGNTIYF. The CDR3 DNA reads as TGTGCCAGCAGCGCCGGGACAGCTGGAAACACCATATATTTT. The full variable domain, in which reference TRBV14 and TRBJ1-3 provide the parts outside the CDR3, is EAGVTQFPSHSVIEKGQTVTLRCDPISGHDNLYWYRRVMGKEIKFLLHFVKESKQDESGMPNNRFLAERTGGTYSTLKVQPAELEDSGVYFCASSAGTAGNTIYFGEGSWLTVV.

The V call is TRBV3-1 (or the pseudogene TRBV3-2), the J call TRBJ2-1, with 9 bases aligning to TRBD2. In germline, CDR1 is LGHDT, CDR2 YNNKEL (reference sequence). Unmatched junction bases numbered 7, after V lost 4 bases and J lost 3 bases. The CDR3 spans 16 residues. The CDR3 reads CASSPPLAGSYNEQFF. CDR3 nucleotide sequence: TGTGCCAGCAGCCCCCCGCTAGCGGGAAGCTACAATGAGCAGTTCTTC.

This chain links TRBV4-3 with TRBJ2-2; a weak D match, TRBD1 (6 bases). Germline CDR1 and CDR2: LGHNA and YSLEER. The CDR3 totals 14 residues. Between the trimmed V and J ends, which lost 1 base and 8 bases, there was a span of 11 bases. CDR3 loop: CASSQAYREGELFF. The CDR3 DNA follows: TGCGCCAGCAGCCAAGCCTACAGGGAAGGGGAGCTGTTTTTT.

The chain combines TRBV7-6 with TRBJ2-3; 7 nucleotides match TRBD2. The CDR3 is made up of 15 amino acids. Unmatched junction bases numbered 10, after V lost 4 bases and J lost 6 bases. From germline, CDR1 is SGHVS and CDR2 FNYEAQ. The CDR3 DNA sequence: TGTGCCAGCAGCTCGCCCGTGGCGGGAGCGGATACGCAGTATTTT. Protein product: CASSSPVAGADTQYF. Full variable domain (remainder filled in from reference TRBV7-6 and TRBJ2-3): GAGVSQSPRYKVTKRGQDVALRCDPISGHVSLYWYRQALGQGPEFLTYFNYEAQQDKSGLPNDRFSAERPEGSISTLTIQRTEQRDSAMYRCASSSPVAGADTQYFGPGTRLTVL.

The CDR3 DNA is TGTGCCAGTAGTACCATCCTTGCGGGAGAGCAGTTCTTC. This gives the protein CASSTILAGEQFF. The gene calls are TRBV19 and TRBJ2-1, with a tentative D call TRBD2 (6 bases). CDR3 size: 13 residues. V gave up 4 bases and J gave up 10 bases, with 14 bases separating them. CDR1 is LNHDA, CDR2 SQIVND, per germline (reference sequence).

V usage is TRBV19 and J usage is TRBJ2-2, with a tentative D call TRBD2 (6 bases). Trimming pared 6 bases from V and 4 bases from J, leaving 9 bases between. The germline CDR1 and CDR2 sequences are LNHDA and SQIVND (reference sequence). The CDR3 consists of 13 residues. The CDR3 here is CASRGLTTGELFF. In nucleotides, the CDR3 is TGTGCCAGTAGGGGACTTACCACCGGGGAGCTGTTTTTT.

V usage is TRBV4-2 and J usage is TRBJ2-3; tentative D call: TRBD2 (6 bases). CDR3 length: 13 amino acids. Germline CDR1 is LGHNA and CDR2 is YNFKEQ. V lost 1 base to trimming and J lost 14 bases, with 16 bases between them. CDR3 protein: CASSQGETGRGYF. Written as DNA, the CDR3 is TGTGCCAGCAGCCAAGGTGAAACGGGGCGGGGGTATTTT.

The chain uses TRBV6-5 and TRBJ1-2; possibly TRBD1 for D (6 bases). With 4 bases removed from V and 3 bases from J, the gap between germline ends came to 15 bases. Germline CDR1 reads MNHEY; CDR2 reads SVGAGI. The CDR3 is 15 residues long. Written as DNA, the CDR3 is TGTGCCAGCAGTTTCCACAGGGTAGAGGACTATGGCTACACCTTC. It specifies CASSFHRVEDYGYTF.

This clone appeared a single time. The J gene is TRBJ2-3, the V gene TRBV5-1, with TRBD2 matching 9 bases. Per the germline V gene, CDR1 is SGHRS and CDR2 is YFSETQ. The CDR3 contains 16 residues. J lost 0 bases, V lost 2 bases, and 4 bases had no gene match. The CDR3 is CASSFRTSASTDTQYF. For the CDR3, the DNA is TGCGCCAGCAGCTTTCGGACTAGCGCTAGCACAGATACGCAGTATTTT.

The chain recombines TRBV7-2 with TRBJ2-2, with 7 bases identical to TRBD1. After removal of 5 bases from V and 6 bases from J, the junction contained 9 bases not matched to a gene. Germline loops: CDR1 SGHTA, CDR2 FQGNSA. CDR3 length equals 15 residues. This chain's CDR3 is CASSRGQPMAGELFF. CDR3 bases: TGTGCCAGCAGCAGGGGACAGCCTATGGCCGGGGAGCTGTTTTTT.

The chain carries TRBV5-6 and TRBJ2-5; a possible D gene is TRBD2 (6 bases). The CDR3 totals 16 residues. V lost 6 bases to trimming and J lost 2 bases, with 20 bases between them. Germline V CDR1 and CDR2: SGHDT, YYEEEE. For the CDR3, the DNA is TGTGCCAGCATCCGGTGGAGGGGACTGTCGCAAGAGACCCAGTACTTC. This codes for CASIRWRGLSQETQYF.